This T cell receptor beta chain comes out of a study of blood T cells in healthy people across ages. The study's findings and limits: The fall in TCR beta diversity per million T cells was roughly linear with age.

The V gene lost 3 bases and the J gene lost 0 bases, with 9 bases spanning the gap. CDR1 and CDR2 (germline): SGDLS, YYNGEE. This CDR3 region has 14 residues. A second PCR, run for roughly 7 to 12 cycles, used a sample-barcoded 5' primer plus a J-beta primer mix. From the 5' RACE reads, TCRdb called clonotypes with MiXCR, one entry per CDR3 protein. The table lists around 1,000,000 distinct CDR3 sequences, under 40% of them singletons. This clonotype occurred a few times. Its specificity is not known. The chain is built from TRBV9 and TRBJ1-1; tentatively, D is TRBD1 (5 bases). Sequenced sample: blood. The receptor comes from a man in his late teens or twenties in good health. CDR3 DNA: TGTGCCAGCAGCGCGGGACCCATGAACACTGAAGCTTTCTTT. Encoded protein: CASSAGPMNTEAFF.